A single sample is the source of the 26 T cell receptor beta chains below, sequenced in a study of blood T cells in healthy people across ages. A second roughly 6 to 12 cycle PCR used barcoded and J-beta primers. MiXCR, applied by TCRdb to the 5' RACE reads, yields one record per CDR3 protein. This sample has nearly 1 million distinct CDR3 sequences, with roughly 51% found just once. Source material: blood. These receptors were obtained from a woman in her fifties or sixties in good health.

This clonotype was seen a handful of times. This chain links TRBV15 with TRBJ2-7; possible D gene TRBD1, 6 bases. The ends were cut back, 9 bases at V and 0 bases at J, with 15 bases in the middle. The germline V gene has CDR1 LNHNV and CDR2 YYDKDF (reference sequence). The CDR3 covers 14 residues. The CDR3 DNA follows: TGTGCCACAGGGTCGACAGGAGACTCCTACGAGCAGTACTTC. Protein: CATGSTGDSYEQYF.

Comment on this clonotype: The CDR3 carries no conserved terminal phenylalanine or tryptophan, so it likely arises from a read error. This rearrangement joins TRBV12-3 or TRBV12-4 to TRBJ2-7; 11 bases line up with TRBD1. V lost 1 base to trimming and J lost 2 bases; unmatched junction nucleotides: 1. CDR3 length: 15 amino acids. DNA for the CDR3: TGTGCCAGCAGTTTAGGGGGACAGGGGGCCTACGAGCAGTACTCC. Protein sequence: CASSLGGQGAYEQYS.

The chain combines TRBV4-1 with TRBJ2-7; D uncertain. The germline gives CDR1 MGHRA, CDR2 YSYEKL. The CDR3 covers 15 residues. V gave up 4 bases and J gave up 2 bases, with 15 bases separating them. CDR3: CASSRLQTLPYEQYF. As DNA, the CDR3 is TGCGCCAGCAGCCGTTTACAGACTCTACCCTACGAGCAGTACTTC.

The CDR3 reads CASSLAYRGPANEQYF. CDR3 bases: TGTGCCAGCAGCTTAGCTTACAGGGGACCTGCCAATGAGCAGTACTTC. The chain carries TRBV11-2 and TRBJ2-5, with 7 bases lining up with TRBD1. Germline loops: CDR1 SGHAT, CDR2 FQNNGV. CDR3 length equals 16 residues. The J segment lost 11 bases and the V segment lost 1 base, leaving 16 bases of the junction unmatched.

The V gene is TRBV3-1, the J gene TRBJ2-3; 9 bases align to TRBD1. Germline CDR1 is LGHDT and CDR2 is YNNKEL (reference sequence). The CDR3 extends over 15 amino acids. J lost 2 bases, V lost 5 bases, and 5 bases had no gene match. The CDR3 region is CASSAGTGFTDTQYF. For the CDR3, the DNA is TGTGCCAGCAGCGCCGGGACAGGGTTCACAGATACGCAGTATTTT.

The chain employs TRBV11-2 and TRBJ2-1; D gene ambiguous. V was shortened by 1 base and J by 10 bases, with 8 bases between the two germline ends. The CDR3 runs to 12 residues. Germline CDR1 and CDR2: SGHAT and FQNNGV. CDR3 sequence reads: CASSLVDIEQFF. CDR3 nucleotides: TGTGCCAGCAGCTTAGTAGATATCGAGCAGTTCTTC.

The rearrangement joins TRBV5-1 to TRBJ2-7; D perhaps matches TRBD2 (6 bases). V was clipped by 0 bases and J by 3 bases, with 16 bases between them. The CDR3 sequence is 16 residues long. The V gene's germline CDR1 is SGHRS and CDR2 YFSETQ. CDR3 protein: CASSLEGGVIGYEQYF. The CDR3 nucleotides are TGCGCCAGCAGCTTGGAAGGAGGGGTTATCGGCTACGAGCAGTACTTC.

The chain is built from TRBV20-1 and TRBJ1-5; D is unresolved. Trimming removed 6 bases at V and 1 base at J, with 10 bases between. The CDR3 has 13 residues. Germline V CDR1 and CDR2: DFQATT, SNEGSKA (reference sequence). The CDR3 reads CSAQQWSNQPQHF. The CDR3 coding sequence is TGCAGTGCACAACAATGGAGCAATCAGCCCCAGCATTTT.

There are a few counts of this clonotype. This chain uses TRBV3-1 with TRBJ2-1; 14 nucleotides match TRBD2. V lost 3 bases, J lost 10 bases, and 11 bases stayed unmatched. This CDR3 has 17 residues. Germline CDR1 LGHDT, CDR2 YNNKEL (reference sequence). CDR3 nucleotide sequence: TGTGCCAGCAGCCAGGCATGGGGACTAGCGGGAGTTGGGGAGCAGTTCTTC. As protein: CASSQAWGLAGVGEQFF.

V gene TRBV27 combines with J gene TRBJ2-7; 9 nucleotides line up with TRBD2. The V gene end was trimmed by 6 bases and the J gene end by 2 bases; junction bases not matched to a gene: 5. Germline-derived CDR1 and CDR2 are MNHEY and SMNVEV (reference sequence). The CDR3 is 14 residues long. The DNA of the CDR3 is TGTGCCAGCAGCATTAGCGGGAGCCCCTACGAGCAGTACTTC. Amino acid sequence: CASSISGSPYEQYF.

The J gene is TRBJ2-1, the V gene TRBV7-9; 9 bases align to TRBD1. Per germline, CDR1 SEHNR and CDR2 FQNEAQ (reference sequence). The CDR3 runs to 16 residues. The junction had 11 bases not matched to a gene; V was cut back by 5 bases and J by 6 bases. The CDR3 DNA reads TGTGCCAGCAGCCACCCGTCCGGGACAGGGACCAATGAGCAGTTCTTC. Translating it yields CASSHPSGTGTNEQFF.

This clonotype was seen a single time. This chain links TRBV29-1 with TRBJ1-1; D gene uncertain. V lost 4 bases to trimming and J lost 4 bases, with 10 bases between them. This CDR3 is 12 amino acids long. CDR1 is SQVTM and CDR2 is ANQGSEA in the germline V gene. The CDR3 is CSVGVGSTEAFF. In nucleotides, the CDR3 is TGCAGCGTTGGGGTTGGCAGCACTGAAGCTTTCTTT.

The chain employs TRBV6-2 or TRBV6-3 and TRBJ2-2; no clear D. CDR1 and CDR2 (germline): MNHEY, SVGEGT. The CDR3 has 15 residues. The V gene lost 5 bases and the J gene lost 5 bases, with 15 bases spanning the gap. The CDR3 region has the DNA TGTGCCAGCAGTCCGGCGGCGCGGAGAACCGGGGAGCTGTTTTTT. Protein: CASSPAARRTGELFF.

The chain recombines TRBV7-9 with TRBJ1-2, with a weak D call TRBD1 (6 bases). Germline V CDR1 and CDR2: SEHNR, FQNEAQ (reference sequence). This CDR3 spans 15 amino acids. V was cut by 2 bases and J by 5 bases, with 15 bases left in between. The CDR3, as DNA: TGTGCCAGCAGCTTAAGCGACAGGCCCGGGTATGGCTACACCTTC. It codes for CASSLSDRPGYGYTF.

This rearrangement joins TRBV10-3 to TRBJ2-2, with TRBD2 identical over 10 bases. The CDR3 has 16 residues. Losses at the gene ends were 7 bases for V and 4 bases for J; bases not matched to a gene: 9. Germline V gives CDR1 ENHRY, CDR2 SYGVKD. The CDR3, as DNA: TGTGCCATCAAGGAGCGGGAGGGCCTGTTCACCGGGGAGCTGTTTTTT. Residues: CAIKEREGLFTGELFF.

As for this clonotype: This clone may be a read error of a much larger clone one base away. In DNA, the CDR3 is TGTGCCAGCAGCGTAGGTCCCAGCAACTATAGCTACACCTTC. This gives the protein CASSVGPSNYSYTF. The rearrangement joins TRBV9 to TRBJ1-2; D is undetermined. Germline CDR1 and CDR2: SGDLS and YYNGEE. This CDR3 region has 14 residues.

This clonotype has just a few counts. The chain employs TRBV12-3 or TRBV12-4 and TRBJ1-2; D is undetermined. CDR3 size: 16 residues. V shed 5 bases and J shed 0 bases, with 16 bases lying between them. CDR3 nucleotides: TGTGCCAGCAGTCCCCCCCTACAAAAAGCTAACTATGGCTACACCTTC. Translation gives CASSPPLQKANYGYTF.

The genes are TRBV20-1 and TRBJ1-1; possible D gene TRBD1, 5 bases. The CDR3 is 15 amino acids. V lost 0 bases, J lost 5 bases, and 16 bases lay in between. Germline CDR1 is DFQATT and CDR2 is SNEGSKA (reference sequence). CDR3 region: CSARDHKGRRTEAFF. Written as DNA, the CDR3 is TGCAGTGCTAGAGATCATAAGGGGCGAAGGACTGAAGCTTTCTTT.

The chain employs TRBV24-1 and TRBJ2-3; D may be TRBD1 or TRBD2 (6 bases each). The CDR3 runs 15 residues. Germline V gene lookup returns CDR1 KGHDR and CDR2 SFDVKD. Trimming left V 3 bases short and J 1 base short, with 10 bases between. The CDR3 protein is CATSDDGGRTDTQYF. CDR3 nucleotides: TGTGCCACCAGTGATGATGGGGGGCGCACAGATACGCAGTATTTT.

A few counts support this clonotype. In DNA, the CDR3 is TGTGCCATCAGTGTCACCGGGACGGAAGGCAATCAGCCCCAGCATTTT. Protein product: CAISVTGTEGNQPQHF. The chain joins TRBV10-3 to TRBJ1-5; D possibly corresponds to TRBD1 (5 bases). The CDR3 runs 16 residues. The germline V gene has CDR1 ENHRY and CDR2 SYGVKD. The ends were cut back, 4 bases at V and 2 bases at J, with 15 bases in the middle.

The chain couples TRBV20-1 to TRBJ2-7; D remains ambiguous. The length of the CDR3 is 13 residues. Germline CDR1 DFQATT, CDR2 SNEGSKA (reference sequence). Trimming shortened V by 5 bases and J by 1 base, and 12 bases separated the two germline ends. The CDR3 sequence is CSASKDGSYEQYF. In nucleotides, the CDR3 is TGCAGTGCTTCTAAGGACGGGTCCTACGAGCAGTACTTC.

J is TRBJ2-7 and V is TRBV4-1; possible D gene TRBD1, 6 bases. The germline V gene has CDR1 MGHRA and CDR2 YSYEKL. This CDR3 is 15 amino acids long. The V gene lost 1 base and the J gene lost 4 bases, with 14 bases spanning the gap. The CDR3 spells CASSQGGGIGYEQYF. The CDR3 DNA is TGCGCCAGCAGCCAAGGAGGGGGAATAGGGTACGAGCAGTACTTC.

The chain employs TRBV12-3 or TRBV12-4 and TRBJ2-3; D is uncertain. V was trimmed by 3 bases and J by 5 bases, leaving 15 bases between them. This CDR3 spans 15 amino acids. This chain's CDR3 is CASSLYRTLRDTQYF. CDR3 coding DNA: TGTGCCAGCAGTTTGTACCGGACGCTCAGAGATACGCAGTATTTT.

The chain is built from TRBV29-1 and TRBJ2-5; D is uncertain. Germline V gene sequence: CDR1 SQVTM, CDR2 ANQGSEA. Trimming cost V 6 bases and J 1 base, with 9 bases left between them. The CDR3 runs 12 residues. CDR3 amino acids: CSVRTPQETQYF. The CDR3 region has the DNA TGCAGCGTCCGGACCCCCCAAGAGACCCAGTACTTC.

The gene calls are TRBV29-1 and TRBJ2-7; TRBD1 is a possible D gene (5 bases). From germline, CDR1 is SQVTM and CDR2 ANQGSEA. CDR3 length: 13 residues. Trimming removed 4 bases at V and 5 bases at J, with 15 bases between. The CDR3 DNA is TGCAGCGTTGGAAGGGGAACCCCCAACGAGCAGTACTTC. Its protein product is CSVGRGTPNEQYF.

This clonotype appeared a single time. An end of the junction differs from the germline gene, which may be a read error. V usage is TRBV30 and J usage is TRBJ1-4; TRBD1 matches 10 bases. The CDR3 extends over 15 amino acids. CDR1 and CDR2 (germline): GTSNPN, SVGIG (reference sequence). The CDR3 coding sequence is TGTGCCTGGAGTGGAGGGACAGGGGCTAATGAGAAACTGTTTTTT. This gives the protein CAWSGGTGANEKLFF.